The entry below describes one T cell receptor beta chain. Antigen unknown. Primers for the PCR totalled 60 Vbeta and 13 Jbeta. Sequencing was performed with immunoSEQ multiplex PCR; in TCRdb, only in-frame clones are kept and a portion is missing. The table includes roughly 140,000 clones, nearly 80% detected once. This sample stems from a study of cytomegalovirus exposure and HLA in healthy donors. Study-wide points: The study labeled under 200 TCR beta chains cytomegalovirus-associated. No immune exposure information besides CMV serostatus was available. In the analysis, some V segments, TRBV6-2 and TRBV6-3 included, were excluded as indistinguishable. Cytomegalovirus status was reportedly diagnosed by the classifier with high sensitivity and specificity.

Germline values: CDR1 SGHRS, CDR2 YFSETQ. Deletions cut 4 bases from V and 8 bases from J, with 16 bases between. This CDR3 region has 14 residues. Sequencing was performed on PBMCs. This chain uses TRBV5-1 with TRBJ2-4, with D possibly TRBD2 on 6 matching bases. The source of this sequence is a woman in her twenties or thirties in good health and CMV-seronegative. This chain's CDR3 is CASSPGLPGDIQYF. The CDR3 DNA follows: TGCGCCAGCAGCCCGGGACTCCCGGGAGACATTCAGTACTTC.